The 3 T cell receptor beta chains in this list originate from one sample, sequenced in a study of blood T cells in healthy people across ages. A sample-barcoded 5' primer and a J-beta primer mix were used in a second PCR of roughly 6 to 11 cycles. MiXCR, applied by TCRdb to the 5' RACE reads, yields one record per CDR3 protein. The sample includes hundreds of thousands of distinct CDR3 sequences, 48% seen only once; the top ten take roughly 13%. Sequenced material: blood. These receptors originate from a man aged 30 to 45 in good health.

The genes are TRBV7-2 and TRBJ2-7; D might be TRBD1 (5 bases). The germline gives CDR1 SGHTA, CDR2 FQGNSA. V was cut by 1 base and J by 1 base, with 11 bases left in between. This CDR3 has 15 amino acids. The DNA of the CDR3 is TGTGCCAGCAGCTTAGTTGTAGGGGCTTCCTACGAGCAGTACTTC. It specifies CASSLVVGASYEQYF.

The chain uses TRBV3-1 and TRBJ1-1; no firm D call. With 1 base removed from V and 7 bases from J, the gap between germline ends came to 10 bases. The germline gives CDR1 LGHDT, CDR2 YNNKEL (reference sequence). The CDR3 extends over 13 amino acids. The CDR3 region is CASSQVRQVEAFF. CDR3 DNA sequence: TGTGCCAGCAGCCAAGTCCGTCAGGTTGAAGCTTTCTTT.

This clonotype appeared many times. The chain couples TRBV5-1 to TRBJ2-3; D unclear. The CDR3 runs 14 residues. Between the trimmed V and J ends, which lost 0 bases and 5 bases, there was a span of 10 bases. The germline V gene encodes CDR1 SGHRS and CDR2 YFSETQ. CDR3 bases: TGCGCCAGCAGCTTGGCTGGACCCCGAGATACGCAGTATTTT. This translates into CASSLAGPRDTQYF.